This T cell receptor (beta chain) is drawn from a study of cytomegalovirus exposure and HLA in healthy donors. Study-wide points: Being indistinguishable, some V segments were excluded, TRBV6-2 and TRBV6-3 among them.

Primers: 60 Vbeta forward and 13 Jbeta reverse. Measured with immunoSEQ multiplex PCR; TCRdb has only the in-frame clones, and not every one. Of 59,000 or so clones in the sample, more than 70% were seen once. CDR3 length: 17 amino acids. From germline, CDR1 is MGHRA and CDR2 YSYEKL. The junction had 8 bases not matched to a gene; V was cut back by 7 bases and J by 0 bases. Concerning this clone itself: The antigen is undetermined.

Sequencing was carried out using PBMCs. V and J are TRBV4-1 and TRBJ2-6, with 8 bases matching TRBD1. This sequence originates from a man aged 25-40 years in good health and CMV-seropositive. CDR3 in DNA: TGCGCCAGCACCCAGACAGGGGCGATCTCTGGGGCCAACGTCCTGACTTTC. It is translated as CASTQTGAISGANVLTF.